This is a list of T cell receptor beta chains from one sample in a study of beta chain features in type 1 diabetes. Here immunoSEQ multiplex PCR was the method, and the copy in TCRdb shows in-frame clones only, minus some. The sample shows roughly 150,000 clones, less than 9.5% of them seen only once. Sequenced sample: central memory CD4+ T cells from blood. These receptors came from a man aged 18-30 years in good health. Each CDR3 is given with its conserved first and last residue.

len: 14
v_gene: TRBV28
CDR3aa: CASTGPGTGRKLFF

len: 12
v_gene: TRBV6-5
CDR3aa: CASSDTGYEQYF

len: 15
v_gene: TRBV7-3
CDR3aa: CASSPGQGRSYEQYF

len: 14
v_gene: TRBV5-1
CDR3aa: CASTRDSPYNEQFF

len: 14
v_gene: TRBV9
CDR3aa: CASSPGGGSYEQYF

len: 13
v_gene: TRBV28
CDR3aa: CASSLGGAEKLFF

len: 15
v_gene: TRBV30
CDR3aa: CAGDSGGLRGNEQFF

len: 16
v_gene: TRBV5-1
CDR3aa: CASNRGSAGMREKLFF

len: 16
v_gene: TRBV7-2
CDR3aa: CASSLVAGARTDTQYF

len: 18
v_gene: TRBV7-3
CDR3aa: CASSLNPGTTLSTDTQYF

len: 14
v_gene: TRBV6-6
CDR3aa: CASSSRVSTGELFF

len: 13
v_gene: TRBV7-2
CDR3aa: CASSPQGYNEQFF

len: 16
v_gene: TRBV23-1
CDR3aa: CASSQTPTGAEETQYF

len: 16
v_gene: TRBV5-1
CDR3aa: CASSLGAGAIQETQYF

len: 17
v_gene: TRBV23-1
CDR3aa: CASSHPQCPRGHRVAFF

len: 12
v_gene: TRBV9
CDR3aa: CASSVARETQYF

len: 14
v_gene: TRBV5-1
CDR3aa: CASRTPRGTDTQYF

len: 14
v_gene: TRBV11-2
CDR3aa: CASSWDRGGGEQYF

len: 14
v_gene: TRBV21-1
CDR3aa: CASSRGLRWEKLFF

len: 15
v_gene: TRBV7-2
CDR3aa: CASSLVQGLAYEQYF

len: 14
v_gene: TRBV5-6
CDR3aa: CASSGLAGPAEQYF

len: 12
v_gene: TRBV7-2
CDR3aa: CASRRQTDTQYF

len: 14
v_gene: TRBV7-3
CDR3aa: CASSSGGATDTQYF

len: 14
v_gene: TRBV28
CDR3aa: CASTLQGLDYGYTF

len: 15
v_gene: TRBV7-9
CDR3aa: CASSSLDRLVREQFF

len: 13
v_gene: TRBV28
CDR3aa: CASRRSLNNEQFF

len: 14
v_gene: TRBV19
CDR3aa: CASSRDMADYGYTF

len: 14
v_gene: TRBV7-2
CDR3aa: CASSPVAGNTEAFF

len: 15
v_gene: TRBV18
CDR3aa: CASSPRSLVTDTQYF

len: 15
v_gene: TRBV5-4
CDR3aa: CASSFSQGTNYGYTF

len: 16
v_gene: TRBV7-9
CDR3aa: CASSKLAGGPENIQYF

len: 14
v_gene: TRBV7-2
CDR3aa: CASSLQMSNQPQHF

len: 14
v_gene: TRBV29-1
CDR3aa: CSVGVTGAYNEQFF

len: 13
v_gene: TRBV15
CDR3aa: CATSRRGNQPQHF

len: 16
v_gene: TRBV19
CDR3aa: CASRGRGRLHQETQYF

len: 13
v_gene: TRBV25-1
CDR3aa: CASSAQDTGELFF

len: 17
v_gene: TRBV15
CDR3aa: CATSRDETGDHTGELFF

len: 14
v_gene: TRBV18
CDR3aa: CASSSDRVLTEAFF

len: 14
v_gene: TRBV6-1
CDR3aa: CASSGDRASYEQYF

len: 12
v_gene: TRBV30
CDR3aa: CAWSLRGVEAFF

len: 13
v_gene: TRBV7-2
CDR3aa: CASSFGNNYGYTF

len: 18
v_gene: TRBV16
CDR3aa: CASSQHQSGQGTHNEQFF

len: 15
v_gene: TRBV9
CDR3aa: CASSVELAGVGEQFF

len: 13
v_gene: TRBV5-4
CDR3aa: CASSKAGTDTQYF

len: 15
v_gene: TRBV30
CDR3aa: CAWTSGTEVSYEQYF

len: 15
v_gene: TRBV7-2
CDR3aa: CASSLQGRGMDTQYF

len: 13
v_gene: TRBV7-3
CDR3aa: CASSFTGTNVLTF

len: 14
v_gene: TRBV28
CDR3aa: CASSPHSGHYGYTF

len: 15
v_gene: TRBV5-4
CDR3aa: CASSLGGQSSHEQYF

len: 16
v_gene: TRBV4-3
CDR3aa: CASSPRGRGSADTQYF

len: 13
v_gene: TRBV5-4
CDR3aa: CASSQQVGTEAFF

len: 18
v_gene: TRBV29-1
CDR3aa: CSVLFDSRGPATNEKLFF

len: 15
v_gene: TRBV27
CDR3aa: CASSRYGDRAYEQYF

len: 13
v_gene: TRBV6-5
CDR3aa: CASSRTGTGELFF

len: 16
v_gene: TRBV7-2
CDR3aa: CASSLAPGGSNQPQHF

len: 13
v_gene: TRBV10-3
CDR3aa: CATRTGNGYEQYF

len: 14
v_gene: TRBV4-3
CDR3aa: CASSQNRGLHGYTF

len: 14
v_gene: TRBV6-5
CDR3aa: CASSATGDSYEQYF

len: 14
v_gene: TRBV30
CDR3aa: CAWSGPGNRNIQYF